Listed below are T cell receptor beta chains from one sample, sequenced in a study of blood T cell repertoires in COVID-19. This table comes from immunoSEQ multiplex PCR, and its TCRdb copy is limited to in-frame clones, with some not included. The sample yields some 120,000 clones, 60% to 85% seen once. The sample was peripheral blood. The receptors were gathered from a man older than 75 with acute or convalescent COVID-19. The conserved cysteine and the conserved F or W are not part of the CDR3 here. Some rows have no size entry. The others give once, few or many, or a class for an expanded clone.

v_gene	j_gene	abundance	len	CDR3aa
TRBV5-6	TRBJ2-7	-	16	ASSLVLAGTLRSYEQY
TRBV18	TRBJ1-2	-	13	ASSPSAGGSRGYT
TRBV5-4	TRBJ2-7	-	12	ASSSGGSGYEQY
TRBV6-1	TRBJ1-5	-	15	ASSAPTGQGPSRPQH
TRBV25-1	TRBJ2-7	-	11	ASSGNSPYEQY
TRBV27	TRBJ2-6	-	16	ASSPDVGGPSGANVLT
TRBV6-4	TRBJ2-1	-	13	ASSFIAGGVNEQF
TRBV27	TRBJ2-4	-	14	ASSAGQGIAKNIQY
TRBV18	TRBJ2-7	-	10	ASSIVQEFRH
TRBV6-2/TRBV6-3	TRBJ2-5	-	15	ASSYGLAGGRGETQY
TRBV10-3	TRBJ2-3	-	12	AISESTGGDTQY
TRBV18	TRBJ1-1	-	12	ASSPGLPNTEAF
TRBV15	TRBJ1-4	-	12	ATSRGGQSEKLF
TRBV11-2	TRBJ1-1	once	13	ASSFNRQTSPEAF
TRBV27	TRBJ1-1	-	16	ASTSTGRGTTLNTEAF
TRBV19	TRBJ2-3	-	11	ASGQGPTDTQY